These T cell receptor beta chains were read from a single sample in a study of cytomegalovirus exposure and HLA in healthy donors. Profiling relied on immunoSEQ multiplex PCR, and the TCRdb table lists in-frame clones only, not all of them. The sample lists roughly 130,000 clones; 65% to 90% were seen once. Sequenced: PBMCs. The source is a young man in good health and CMV-seronegative. CDR3s include the opening cysteine and the closing phenylalanine or tryptophan. The D gene is left open where the match is weak. Clone size is not always given. Where it is, it says once, few, many or a class for expanded clones.

clone_size d_call j_call v_call cdr3_nt cdr3_aa
once . TRBJ1-2 TRBV30 TGTGCCTCTACAGAGAACTATGGCTACACCTTC CASTENYGYTF
. . TRBJ1-5 TRBV4-3 TGCGCCAGCAGCCAAGATATGGGGGCCCGCAATCAGCCCCAGCATTTT CASSQDMGARNQPQHF
. . TRBJ2-1 TRBV15 TGTGCCACCAGCTTATCCCATGAGCAGTTCTTC CATSLSHEQFF
. TRBD1 TRBJ2-7 TRBV4-2 TGTGCCAGCAGCCAGAAGACGACAGGGACCTCCTACGAGCAGTACTTC CASSQKTTGTSYEQYF
. . TRBJ1-1 TRBV27 TGTGCCAGCAGTCCATATATCACCTTCGGCACTGAAGCTTTCTTT CASSPYITFGTEAFF
. . TRBJ1-2 TRBV10-2 TGCGCCAGCCGGGATCTTACCCAAAACTATGGCTACACCTTC CASRDLTQNYGYTF
. TRBD1 TRBJ1-4 TRBV11-2 TGTGCCAGCAGCCCTATTGGACAGGGCGGGGAGGAAAAACTGTTTTTT CASSPIGQGGEEKLFF
. TRBD1 TRBJ1-6 TRBV14 TGTGCCAGCAGCCATAAACCCGGGGACAGGGACTATTCCTATAATTCACCCCTCCACTTT CASSHKPGDRDYSYNSPLHF
. TRBD1 TRBJ2-4 TRBV10-2 TGCGCCAGCAGTGATACACTCCGACAGGGTAAAAACATTCAGTACTTC CASSDTLRQGKNIQYF
. . TRBJ1-5 TRBV19 TGTGCCAGTAGTATGCACGGGGGGCAGGGCAATCAGCCCCAGCATTTT CASSMHGGQGNQPQHF
. . TRBJ2-5 TRBV18 TGTGCCAGCTCACCACCGGCCTCACAAGAGACCCAGTACTTC CASSPPASQETQYF
few . TRBJ1-5 TRBV30 TGTGCCTGGAGTGTACTAAGCAATCAGCCCCAGCATTTT CAWSVLSNQPQHF
. . TRBJ1-2 TRBV28 TGTGCCAGCAGTTTACAGCAGGGGCGAACGAACTATGGCTACACCTTC CASSLQQGRTNYGYTF
. . TRBJ1-2 TRBV10-3 TGTGCCATCAGTGGTCACACCTCCTTCTATGGCTACACCTTC CAISGHTSFYGYTF